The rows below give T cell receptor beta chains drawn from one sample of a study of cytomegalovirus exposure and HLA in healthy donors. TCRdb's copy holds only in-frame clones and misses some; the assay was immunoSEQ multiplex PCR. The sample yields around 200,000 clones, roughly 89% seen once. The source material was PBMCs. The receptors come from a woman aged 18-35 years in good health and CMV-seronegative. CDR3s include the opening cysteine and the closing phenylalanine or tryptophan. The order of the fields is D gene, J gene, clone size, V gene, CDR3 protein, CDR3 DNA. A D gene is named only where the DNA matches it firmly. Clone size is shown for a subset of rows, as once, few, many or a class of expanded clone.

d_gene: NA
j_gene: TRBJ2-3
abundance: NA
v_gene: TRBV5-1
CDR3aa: CASSSGQTDTQYF
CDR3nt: TGCGCCAGCAGCTCTGGACAGACAGATACGCAGTATTTT

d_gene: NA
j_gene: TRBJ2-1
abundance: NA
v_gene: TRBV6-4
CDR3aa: CASSVQQGNNEQFF
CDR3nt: TGTGCCAGCAGTGTACAACAGGGAAACAATGAGCAGTTCTTC

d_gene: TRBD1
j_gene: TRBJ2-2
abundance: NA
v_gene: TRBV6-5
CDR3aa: CASKVTGNIGELFF
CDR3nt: TGTGCCAGCAAGGTGACAGGGAATATCGGGGAGCTGTTTTTT

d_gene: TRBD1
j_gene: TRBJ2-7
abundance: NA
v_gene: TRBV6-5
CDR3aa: CASSQYRGPYEQYF
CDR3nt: TGTGCCAGCAGTCAATACAGGGGCCCCTACGAGCAGTACTTC

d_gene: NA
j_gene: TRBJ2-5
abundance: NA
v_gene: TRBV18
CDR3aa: CASSPPGAETQYF
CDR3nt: TGTGCCAGCTCACCACCGGGAGCAGAGACCCAGTACTTC

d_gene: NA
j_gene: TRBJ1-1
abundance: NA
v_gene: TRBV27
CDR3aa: CASSLSGMLNTEAFF
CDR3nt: TGTGCCAGCAGTTTATCCGGGATGTTGAACACTGAAGCTTTCTTT

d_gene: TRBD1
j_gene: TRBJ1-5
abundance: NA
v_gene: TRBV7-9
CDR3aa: CASSQAQGRSNQPQHF
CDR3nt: TGTGCCAGCAGCCAAGCACAGGGGAGAAGCAATCAGCCCCAGCATTTT

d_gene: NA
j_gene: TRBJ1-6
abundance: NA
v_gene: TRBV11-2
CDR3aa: CASSLRGFGSYNSPLHF
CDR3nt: TGTGCCAGCAGCTTAAGGGGTTTCGGCTCCTATAATTCACCCCTCCACTTT

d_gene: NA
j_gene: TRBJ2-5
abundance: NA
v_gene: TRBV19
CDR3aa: CASSILPAGTQYF
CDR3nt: TGTGCCAGTAGTATCCTACCCGCAGGGACCCAGTACTTC

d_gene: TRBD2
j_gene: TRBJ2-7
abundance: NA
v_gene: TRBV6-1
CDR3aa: CASSEGLAGRYEQYF
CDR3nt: TGTGCCAGCAGTGAAGGACTAGCGGGGCGCTACGAGCAGTACTTC

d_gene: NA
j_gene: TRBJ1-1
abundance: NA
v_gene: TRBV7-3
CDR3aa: CASSLSSGGTEAFF
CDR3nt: TGTGCCAGCAGCTTAAGTTCCGGGGGCACTGAAGCTTTCTTT

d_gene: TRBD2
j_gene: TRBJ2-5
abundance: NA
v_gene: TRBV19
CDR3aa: CASSIGGGRLQETQYF
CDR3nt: TGTGCCAGTAGTATAGGAGGCGGGAGGCTCCAAGAGACCCAGTACTTC

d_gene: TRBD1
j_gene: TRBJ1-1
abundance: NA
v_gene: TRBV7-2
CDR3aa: CASSKGTGPMESEAFF
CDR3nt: TGTGCCAGCAGCAAAGGGACAGGCCCAATGGAATCTGAAGCTTTCTTT

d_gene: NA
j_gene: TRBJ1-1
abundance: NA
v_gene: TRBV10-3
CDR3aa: CAITSSGSNTEAFF
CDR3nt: TGTGCCATCACCTCGTCAGGGTCCAACACTGAAGCTTTCTTT

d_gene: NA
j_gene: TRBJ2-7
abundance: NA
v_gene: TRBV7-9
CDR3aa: CASSFSIKDYEQYF
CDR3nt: TGTGCCAGCAGCTTCTCCATAAAGGACTACGAGCAGTACTTC

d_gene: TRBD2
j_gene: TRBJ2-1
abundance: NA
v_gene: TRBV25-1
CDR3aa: CASRAGVFNEQFF
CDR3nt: TGTGCCAGCAGAGCGGGGGTCTTCAATGAGCAGTTCTTC

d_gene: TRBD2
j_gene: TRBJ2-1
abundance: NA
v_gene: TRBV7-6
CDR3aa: CASSLLGLAGVNEQFF
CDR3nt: TGTGCCAGCAGCTTGCTCGGACTAGCGGGAGTCAATGAGCAGTTCTTC

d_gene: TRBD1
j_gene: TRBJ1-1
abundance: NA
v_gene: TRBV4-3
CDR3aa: CASSKGQGMSGTEAFF
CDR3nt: TGCGCCAGCAGCAAGGGACAGGGAATGAGTGGCACTGAAGCTTTCTTT

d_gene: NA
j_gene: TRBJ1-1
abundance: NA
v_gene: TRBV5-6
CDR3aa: CASSFNTGFGNTEAFF
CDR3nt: TGTGCCAGCAGCTTCAATACGGGGTTTGGGAACACTGAAGCTTTCTTT

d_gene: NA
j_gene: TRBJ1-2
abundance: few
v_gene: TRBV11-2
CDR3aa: CASTSYYGYTF
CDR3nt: TGTGCCAGCACCTCTTACTATGGCTACACCTTC

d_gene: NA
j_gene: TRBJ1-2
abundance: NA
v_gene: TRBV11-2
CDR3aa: CASSFRAPKQGYGYTF
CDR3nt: TGTGCCAGCAGCTTTAGAGCCCCCAAGCAGGGCTATGGCTACACCTTC

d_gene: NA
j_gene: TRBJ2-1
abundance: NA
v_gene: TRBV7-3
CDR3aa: CASSYSSNEQFF
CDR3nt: TGTGCCAGCAGCTACAGCAGCAATGAGCAGTTCTTC

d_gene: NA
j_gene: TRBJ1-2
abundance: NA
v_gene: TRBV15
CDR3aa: CATSRDGSGANYGYTF
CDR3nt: TGTGCCACCAGCAGAGATGGCTCAGGTGCTAACTATGGCTACACCTTC

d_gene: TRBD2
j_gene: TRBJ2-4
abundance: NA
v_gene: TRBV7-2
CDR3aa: CASSLGTSGNIQYF
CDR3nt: TGTGCCAGCAGCCTCGGGACTAGCGGAAACATTCAGTACTTC

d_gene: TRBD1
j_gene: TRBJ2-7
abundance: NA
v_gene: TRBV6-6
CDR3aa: CASRSGTGFYEQYF
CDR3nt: TGTGCCAGCCGATCGGGGACAGGGTTTTACGAGCAGTACTTC

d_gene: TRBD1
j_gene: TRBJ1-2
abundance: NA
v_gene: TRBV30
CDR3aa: CAWSFTQGAQGYTF
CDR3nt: TGTGCCTGGAGTTTTACACAGGGGGCGCAAGGCTACACCTTC

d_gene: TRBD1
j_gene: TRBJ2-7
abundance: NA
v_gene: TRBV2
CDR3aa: CASSQPTTGPVLYEQYF
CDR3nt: TGTGCCAGCAGTCAACCAACGACAGGGCCTGTCCTCTACGAGCAGTACTTC

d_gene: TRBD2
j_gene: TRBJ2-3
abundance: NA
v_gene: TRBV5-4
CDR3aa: CASSDQLAPTDTQYF
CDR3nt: TGTGCCAGCAGCGACCAACTAGCGCCCACAGATACGCAGTATTTT

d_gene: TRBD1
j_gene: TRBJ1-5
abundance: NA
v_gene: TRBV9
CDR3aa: CASSATGTGNQPQHF
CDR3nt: TGTGCCAGCAGCGCGACGGGGACAGGGAATCAGCCCCAGCATTTT

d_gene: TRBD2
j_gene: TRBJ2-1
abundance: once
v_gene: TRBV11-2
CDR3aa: CASSLRLAGVSYNEQFF
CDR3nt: TGTGCCAGCAGCTTAAGACTAGCGGGAGTCTCCTACAATGAGCAGTTCTTC

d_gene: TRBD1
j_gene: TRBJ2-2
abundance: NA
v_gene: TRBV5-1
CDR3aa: CASSSYPYRGPTTGELFF
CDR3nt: TGCGCCAGCAGCTCCTACCCCTACAGGGGACCTACCACCGGGGAGCTGTTTTTT

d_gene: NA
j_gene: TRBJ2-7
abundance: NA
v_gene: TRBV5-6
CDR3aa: CASSLGQTASYEQYF
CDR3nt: TGTGCCAGCAGCTTGGGACAGACAGCCTCCTACGAGCAGTACTTC

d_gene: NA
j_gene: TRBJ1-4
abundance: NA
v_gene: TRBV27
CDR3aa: CASSYTVNEKLFF
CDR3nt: TGTGCCAGCAGTTATACAGTCAATGAAAAACTGTTTTTT

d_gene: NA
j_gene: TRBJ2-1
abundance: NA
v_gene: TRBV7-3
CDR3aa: CASSLGLAGLSASNEQFF
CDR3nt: TGTGCCAGCAGCTTAGGGCTAGCTGGTCTCTCGGCAAGCAATGAGCAGTTCTTC

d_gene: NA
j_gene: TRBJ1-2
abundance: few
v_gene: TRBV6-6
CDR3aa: CASYGGGRNYGYTF
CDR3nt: TGTGCCAGCTATGGCGGGGGGCGCAACTATGGCTACACCTTC

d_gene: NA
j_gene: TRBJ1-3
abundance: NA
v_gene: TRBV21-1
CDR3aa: CASTLHLGGGNTIYF
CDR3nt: TGTGCCAGCACTTTACACCTCGGGGGAGGAAACACCATATATTTT

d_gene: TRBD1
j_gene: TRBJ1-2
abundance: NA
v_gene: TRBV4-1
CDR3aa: CASSGPGTGGTGNGYTF
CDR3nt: TGCGCCAGCAGCGGCCCCGGGACAGGGGGCACAGGGAATGGCTACACCTTC

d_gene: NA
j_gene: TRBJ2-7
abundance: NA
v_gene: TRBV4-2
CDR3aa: CASSQDQDFTSQQYF
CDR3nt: TGTGCCAGCAGCCAAGATCAGGACTTCACAAGCCAGCAGTACTTC

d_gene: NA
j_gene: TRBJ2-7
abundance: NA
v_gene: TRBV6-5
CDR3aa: CASSYSGPHEQYF
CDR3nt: TGTGCCAGCAGTTACTCGGGGCCCCACGAGCAGTACTTC

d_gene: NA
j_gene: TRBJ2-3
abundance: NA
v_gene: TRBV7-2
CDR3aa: CASSSTIEDTQYF
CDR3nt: TGTGCCAGCAGCTCCACGATTGAGGATACGCAGTATTTT

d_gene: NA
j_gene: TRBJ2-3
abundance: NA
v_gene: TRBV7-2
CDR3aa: CASSLAGGQFHTQYF
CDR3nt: TGTGCCAGCAGCTTAGCGGGTGGGCAATTTCATACGCAGTATTTT

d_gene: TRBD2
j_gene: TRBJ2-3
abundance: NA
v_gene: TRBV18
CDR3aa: CASSPNGGITDTQYF
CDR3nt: TGTGCCAGCTCACCCAACGGGGGGATCACAGATACGCAGTATTTT

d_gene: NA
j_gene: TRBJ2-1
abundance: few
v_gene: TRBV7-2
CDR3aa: CASTPTLSSYNEQFF
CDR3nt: TGTGCCAGCACCCCCACCCTGAGCTCCTACAATGAGCAGTTCTTC

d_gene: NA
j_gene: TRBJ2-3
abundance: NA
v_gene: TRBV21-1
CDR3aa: CASSKMAKSTDTQYF
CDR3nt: TGTGCCAGCAGCAAAATGGCCAAGAGCACAGATACGCAGTATTTT

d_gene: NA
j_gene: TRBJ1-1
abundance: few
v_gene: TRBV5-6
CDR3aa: CASSFRVTNTEAFF
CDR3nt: TGTGCCAGCAGCTTCAGGGTTACGAACACTGAAGCTTTCTTT

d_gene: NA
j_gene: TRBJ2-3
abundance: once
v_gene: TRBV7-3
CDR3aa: CASSILAGADTQYF
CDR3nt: TGTGCCAGCAGCATACTAGCTGGCGCAGATACGCAGTATTTT

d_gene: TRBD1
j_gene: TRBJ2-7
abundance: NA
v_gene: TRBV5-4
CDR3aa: CASSLAGGSYTADRSYEQYF
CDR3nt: TGTGCCAGCAGCTTGGCCGGAGGAAGCTATACTGCGGACAGGTCCTACGAGCAGTACTTC

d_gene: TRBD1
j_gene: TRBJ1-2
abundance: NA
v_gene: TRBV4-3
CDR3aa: CASSQDPGGYGCTF
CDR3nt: TGCGCCAGCAGCCAAGACCCAGGGGGCTATGGCTGCACCTTC

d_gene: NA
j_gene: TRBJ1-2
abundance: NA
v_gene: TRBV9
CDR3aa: CASSAQGYGYTF
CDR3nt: TGTGCCAGCAGCGCCCAGGGCTATGGCTACACCTTC

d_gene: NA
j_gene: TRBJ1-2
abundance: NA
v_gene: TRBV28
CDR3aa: CASSLFGGWGYAF
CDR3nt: TGTGCCAGCAGTTTATTTGGGGGCTGGGGCTACGCCTTC

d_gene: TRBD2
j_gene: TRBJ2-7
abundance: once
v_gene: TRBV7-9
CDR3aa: CASSSERGRRGEQYF
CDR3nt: TGTGCCAGCAGTTCGGAGCGCGGGAGAAGGGGCGAGCAGTACTTC

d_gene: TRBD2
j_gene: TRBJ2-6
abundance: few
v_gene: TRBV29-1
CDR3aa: CSVGIGTTTLGANVLTF
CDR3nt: TGCAGCGTGGGGATAGGGACTACCACTCTGGGGGCCAACGTCCTGACTTTC

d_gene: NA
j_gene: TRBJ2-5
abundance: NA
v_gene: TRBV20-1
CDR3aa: CSKETQYF
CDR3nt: TGCAGCAAAGAGACCCAGTACTTC

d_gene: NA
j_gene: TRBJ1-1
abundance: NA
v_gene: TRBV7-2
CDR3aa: CASSSLVAYTEAFF
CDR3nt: TGTGCCAGCAGCTCTCTCGTGGCCTACACTGAAGCTTTCTTT

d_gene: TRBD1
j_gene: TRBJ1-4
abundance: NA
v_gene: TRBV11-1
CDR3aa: CASSTGQVSTNEKLFF
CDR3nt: TGTGCCAGCAGCACGGGACAGGTTTCAACTAATGAAAAACTGTTTTTT